The T cell receptor beta chain described here comes from a study of cytomegalovirus exposure and HLA in healthy donors. PCR was performed using 60 Vbeta and 13 Jbeta primers. Assay used: immunoSEQ multiplex PCR; TCRdb lists only in-frame clones, some missing. This table has around 150,000 clones, roughly 77% appearing once. The TCR sequence derives from a man between 18 and 35 years old in good health and CMV-seropositive. Specimen: PBMCs.

CDR3 region: CASSEYNKGRQGETEAFF. CDR3 in DNA: TGTGCCAGCAGTGAATATAACAAGGGGAGGCAGGGCGAAACTGAAGCTTTCTTT. This chain connects TRBV25-1 to TRBJ1-1, with a tentative D call TRBD1 (5 bases). The V gene's germline CDR1 is MGHDK and CDR2 SYGVNS. The germline V and J ends were trimmed by 0 bases and 5 bases, with 22 bases remaining between them. The CDR3 sequence is 18 residues long.